Below are 28 T cell receptor beta chains sequenced from a single sample in a study of blood T cells in healthy people across ages. Combining a sample-barcoded 5' primer with a J-beta primer mix, a second PCR ran for roughly 7 to 11 cycles. TCRdb redid the calling of the 5' RACE reads with MiXCR, one entry per CDR3 protein. The sample has about 1.8 million distinct CDR3 sequences, 49% seen once; the top ten hold around 2.1%. Sequencing was performed on blood. Source of these receptors: a woman between 40 and 50 years old in good health.

J is TRBJ1-1 and V is TRBV12-3 or TRBV12-4, with D unresolved. The V gene lost 3 bases and the J gene lost 1 base, with 15 bases spanning the gap. The length of the CDR3 is 16 residues. In DNA, the CDR3 is TGTGCCAGCAGTTTTTCATGGTCCGCAAGGAACACTGAAGCTTTCTTT. Translating it yields CASSFSWSARNTEAFF.

Concerning this clonotype itself: Just one base apart from a much larger clone, this may be a read error. DNA of the CDR3: TGTGCCAGCAGACTCGACAGGGACTCCTACGAGCAGTACTTC. As protein: CASRLDRDSYEQYF. The gene calls are TRBV7-2 and TRBJ2-7, with 7 bases that match TRBD1. Trimming took 6 bases from V and 0 from J; bases not matched to a gene: 5. Looked up from germline, CDR1 is SGHTA and CDR2 is FQGNSA. This CDR3 contains 14 residues. The whole variable domain, filled in from reference TRBV7-2 and TRBJ2-7, reads GAGVSQSPSNKVTEKGKDVELRCDPISGHTALYWYRQSLGQGLEFLIYFQGNSAPDKSGLPSDRFSAERTGGSVSTLTIQRTQQEDSAVYLCASRLDRDSYEQYFGPGTRLTVT.

This clonotype was found a few times. The rearrangement joins TRBV21-1 to TRBJ2-7; TRBD1, the table's D call, lacks a check against the DNA. TRBV21-1 is a pseudogene segment. This CDR3 comprises 13 residues. This chain's CDR3 is CASPPGQGYEQYF. CDR3 nucleotides: TGTGCCAGCCCCCCGGGACAGGGCTACGAGCAGTACTTC.

A few counts support this clonotype. The gene calls are TRBV5-1 and TRBJ2-7; 7 nucleotides line up with TRBD1. The CDR3 contains 15 residues. Germline trimming cut 0 bases from V and 6 bases from J; bases unmatched to any gene: 9. CDR1 and CDR2 from the germline V gene are SGHRS and YFSETQ. The CDR3 loop is CASSLEGQPAREQYF. The CDR3 DNA is TGCGCCAGCAGCTTGGAGGGACAGCCCGCCCGCGAGCAGTACTTC. Full variable domain (missing parts from reference TRBV5-1 and TRBJ2-7): KAGVTQTPRYLIKTRGQQVTLSCSPISGHRSVSWYQQTPGQGLQFLFEYFSETQRNKGNFPGRFSGRQFSNSRSEMNVSTLELGDSALYLCASSLEGQPAREQYFGPGTRLTVT.

This clonotype was seen more than once but under ten times. The rearrangement joins TRBV6-2 or TRBV6-3 to TRBJ2-5; 7 bases map to TRBD1. The germline gives CDR1 MNHEY, CDR2 SVGEGT. V gave up 1 base and J gave up 1 base; unmatched junction bases: 3. CDR3 length: 15 residues. In DNA, the CDR3 is TGTGCCAGCAGTTACTGGGGACAGACCCAAGAGACCCAGTACTTC. This encodes CASSYWGQTQETQYF.

The chain has TRBV5-6 and TRBJ2-7, with 11 nucleotides matching TRBD1. With V trimmed by 4 bases and J by 4 bases, 7 bases remained unmatched. The CDR3 length is 15 residues. CDR1 and CDR2 from the germline V gene are SGHDT and YYEEEE. CDR3 nucleotides: TGTGCCAGCAGCCCCGGGACAGGGGGTCTTTACGAGCAGTACTTC. Amino acids: CASSPGTGGLYEQYF.

This clonotype was detected a few times. This chain joins TRBV15 and TRBJ1-2; 8 nucleotides match TRBD1. The CDR3 runs 16 residues. The junction had 11 bases not matched to a gene; V was cut back by 8 bases and J by 0 bases. CDR1 is LNHNV and CDR2 is YYDKDF in the germline V gene (reference sequence). The CDR3, as DNA: TGTGCCACCGGCCCAGGGGGCAGCCTAGCTAACTATGGCTACACCTTC. This encodes CATGPGGSLANYGYTF.

The rearrangement links TRBV5-1 to TRBJ2-3; 13 bases match TRBD2. This CDR3 contains 18 residues. Germline V CDR1 and CDR2: SGHRS, YFSETQ. Germline trimming cut 4 bases from V and 0 bases from J; bases unmatched to any gene: 8. The CDR3 here is CASSLTSGGHYSTDTQYF. In DNA, the CDR3 is TGCGCCAGCAGCCTGACTAGCGGGGGGCACTACAGCACAGATACGCAGTATTTT.

The chain carries TRBV2 and TRBJ1-1; weak D call: TRBD1 (5 bases). V gave up 6 bases and J gave up 7 bases, with 15 bases separating them. Germline loops: CDR1 SNHLY, CDR2 FYNNEI. There are 13 residues in the CDR3. The CDR3 region has the DNA TGTGCCAGCAGGCGGCGGGGCCACATTGAAGCTTTCTTT. Its translation is CASRRRGHIEAFF.

CDR3 loop: CASRPTGGKVYGYTF. The CDR3 coding sequence is TGTGCCAGCAGACCAACAGGGGGCAAAGTCTATGGCTACACCTTC. This chain uses TRBV6-2 or TRBV6-3 with TRBJ1-2, with 9 nucleotides matching TRBD1. There are 15 residues in the CDR3. Germline CDR1 MNHEY, CDR2 SVGEGT. The trim removed 6 bases at V and 4 bases at J, leaving 9 bases unmatched.

V usage is TRBV20-1 and J usage is TRBJ1-6, with 7 bases fitting TRBD1. With 7 bases clipped from V and 5 bases from J, the junction kept 2 bases outside the gene matches. Germline CDR1 and CDR2: DFQATT and SNEGSKA (reference sequence). The CDR3 covers 12 residues. The CDR3 spells CSGQGNNSPLHF. CDR3 DNA: TGCAGTGGACAGGGAAATAATTCACCCCTCCACTTT.

V gene TRBV20-1 combines with J gene TRBJ2-5; a weak D match, TRBD1 (6 bases). Judging by the DNA end, TRBJ2-7 fits better; the J call may be wrong. CDR3 length equals 16 residues. The germline CDR1 and CDR2 sequences are DFQATT and SNEGSKA (reference sequence). CDR3 DNA: TGCAGTGCTAGAGATAAGGGGCAGGGGCACATCTACGAGCAGTACTTC. This sequence encodes CSARDKGQGHIYEQYF.

In DNA form, the CDR3 reads TGCGCCAGCAGCCAAGACTGGCAGGGAAATCAGCCCCAGCATTTT. Encoded protein: CASSQDWQGNQPQHF. The chain employs TRBV4-3 and TRBJ1-5; D possibly corresponds to TRBD1 (5 bases). The ends were cut back, 0 bases at V and 4 bases at J, with 10 bases in the middle. The CDR3 spans 15 residues. Germline CDR1 and CDR2: LGHNA and YSLEER.

This clonotype was picked up a small number of times. J is TRBJ2-1 and V is TRBV6-2 or TRBV6-3; D possibly corresponds to TRBD2 (8 bases). With 8 bases removed from V and 5 bases from J, the gap between germline ends came to 22 bases. Germline V lookup: CDR1 MNHEY, CDR2 SVGEGT. The CDR3 length is 16 residues. The CDR3 DNA is TGTGCCAGCCTCGCAAGGGGGCGGGGGGCGGACAATGAGCAGTTCTTC. Its protein product is CASLARGRGADNEQFF.

This clonotype has just a few counts. This sequence joins TRBV5-1 and TRBJ2-3; 7 bases map to TRBD1. Looked up from germline, CDR1 is SGHRS and CDR2 is YFSETQ. V lost 4 bases and J lost 4; bases outside the gene matches: 9. CDR3 length: 15 amino acids. DNA for the CDR3: TGCGCCAGCAGCCACGGGACAGTGGTCCCAGATACGCAGTATTTT. This codes for CASSHGTVVPDTQYF.

In nucleotides, the CDR3 is TGTGCCAGCAGCATTACGGGGGGCGTGGATGAAAAACTGTTTTTT. Amino acid sequence: CASSITGGVDEKLFF. This sequence joins TRBV9 and TRBJ1-4; D is perhaps TRBD1 (6 bases). Germline values: CDR1 SGDLS, CDR2 YYNGEE. The CDR3 has 15 amino acids. V lost 4 bases to trimming and J lost 6 bases, with 16 bases between them.

This clonotype was found a few times. The CDR3 sequence: CAISLTGMRETQYF. CDR3 bases: TGTGCCATCTCGCTAACAGGGATGCGAGAGACCCAGTACTTC. V and J are TRBV28 and TRBJ2-5; perhaps TRBD1 as D (6 bases). The germline V and J ends were trimmed by 10 bases and 4 bases, with 19 bases remaining between them. This CDR3 is 14 amino acids long. In germline, CDR1 is MDHEN, CDR2 SYDVKM. Based on the CDR3 plus reference TRBV28 and TRBJ2-5, the full variable domain is DVKVTQSSRYLVKRTGEKVFLECVQDMDHENMFWYRQDPGLGLRLIYFSYDVKMKEKGDIPEGYSVSREKKERFSLILESASTNQTSMYLCAISLTGMRETQYFGPGTRLLVL.

This clonotype was detected only once. The CDR3 nucleotides are TGTGCCATCAGCCCGAAGAGACTAGCGGGGTTCCTCTACAATGAGCAGTTCTTC. It translates to CAISPKRLAGFLYNEQFF. The rearrangement links TRBV10-3 to TRBJ2-1; 11 bases are a match to TRBD2. The V gene end was trimmed by 6 bases and the J gene end by 3 bases; junction bases not matched to a gene: 13. Germline V CDR1 and CDR2: ENHRY, SYGVKD. There are 18 residues in the CDR3.

About this clonotype: At one end the junction does not follow the germline gene, possibly because of a read error. The chain joins TRBV7-3 to TRBJ2-4, with 7 nucleotides matching TRBD1. The J call is doubtful: the DNA matches TRBJ2-5 better. Germline CDR1 and CDR2: SGHTA and FQGTGA. This CDR3 has 17 amino acids. The CDR3 region is CASSLRATDRYQETQYF. CDR3 sequence (DNA): TGTGCCAGCAGCTTGAGGGCCACGGACAGGTACCAGGAGACCCAGTACTTC.

This clonotype was observed a few times. The rearrangement uses TRBV12-3 or TRBV12-4 and TRBJ2-7, with 7 bases aligning to TRBD1. The CDR3 spans 14 residues. The trim removed 5 bases at V and 2 bases at J, leaving 6 bases unmatched. CDR3 region: CASSTPGQTYEQYF. The CDR3, as DNA: TGTGCCAGCAGTACCCCGGGACAGACCTACGAGCAGTACTTC.

The chain links TRBV27 to TRBJ2-5; tentatively, D is TRBD2 (7 bases). This CDR3 is 15 amino acids long. V was cut by 6 bases and J by 1 base, with 15 bases left in between. Germline loops: CDR1 MNHEY, CDR2 SMNVEV (reference sequence). CDR3 in DNA: TGTGCCAGCAGGAGCTTGGGGGGGCCCCAAGAGACCCAGTACTTC. It yields the protein CASRSLGGPQETQYF.

This clonotype was observed a single time. The chain is built from TRBV12-5 and TRBJ2-1, with D perhaps matching TRBD2 (6 bases). V was pared by 4 bases and J by 2 bases, with 21 bases between. CDR3 size: 18 residues. Germline lookup yields CDR1 LGHNT and CDR2 FRNRAP. The CDR3: CASGSTRHLAVPYNEQFF. CDR3 coding DNA: TGTGCTAGTGGTTCAACGAGACACTTAGCGGTACCCTACAATGAGCAGTTCTTC.

There are a few counts of this clonotype. The chain recombines TRBV20-1 with TRBJ2-5; 7 nucleotides match TRBD2. Germline CDR1 DFQATT, CDR2 SNEGSKA (reference sequence). V trimming: 5 bases; J trimming: 3 bases; junction bases outside the gene matches: 12. The CDR3 loop spans 15 amino acids. CDR3 loop: CSARGAAGTEETQYF. The CDR3 region has the DNA TGCAGTGCTCGCGGAGCAGCGGGGACGGAAGAGACCCAGTACTTC.

The chain employs TRBV5-6 and TRBJ2-3; TRBD1 matches 7 bases. V lost 2 bases to trimming and J lost 3 bases; unmatched junction nucleotides: 6. This CDR3 contains 15 residues. Looked up from germline, CDR1 is SGHDT and CDR2 is YYEEEE. CDR3 sequence reads: CASSLQGSETDTQYF. The CDR3 bases are TGTGCCAGCAGCTTACAGGGGAGTGAGACAGATACGCAGTATTTT.

This clonotype was counted only a few times. The V gene is TRBV4-3, the J gene TRBJ1-2; the D is unclear. The V gene's germline CDR1 is LGHNA and CDR2 YSLEER. Trimming took off 3 bases at V and 6 bases at J, with 20 bases between the two ends. This CDR3 has 16 residues. DNA of the CDR3: TGCGCCAGCAGCCAGGCGATAGGTGGGGAGCTTCATGGCTACACCTTC. Encoded protein: CASSQAIGGELHGYTF.

V gene TRBV12-3 or TRBV12-4 combines with J gene TRBJ2-4; TRBD2 is a possible D gene (5 bases). The CDR3 extends over 19 amino acids. Trimming pared 3 bases from V and 1 base from J, leaving 22 bases between. The CDR3 spells CASSFRLPIPSGAKNIQYF. CDR3 DNA: TGTGCCAGCAGTTTTCGCTTACCCATTCCCTCGGGGGCCAAAAACATTCAGTACTTC.

V and J are TRBV25-1 and TRBJ1-5, with 9 bases fitting TRBD1. This CDR3 comprises 14 residues. V was clipped by 4 bases and J by 6 bases; unmatched bases: 4. Germline values: CDR1 MGHDK, CDR2 SYGVNS. CDR3 nucleotides: TGTGCCAGCAGTGCGACAGGGGGGAGTCAGCCCCAGCATTTT. This gives the protein CASSATGGSQPQHF.

The chain has TRBV27 and TRBJ2-3, with 10 bases lining up with TRBD2. CDR3 size: 13 residues. The J segment lost 7 bases and the V segment lost 5 bases, leaving 3 bases of the junction unmatched. Germline-derived CDR1 and CDR2 are MNHEY and SMNVEV (reference sequence). CDR3 DNA sequence: TGTGCCAGCAGTAGCGGGGGGGCGTATACGCAGTATTTT. Translating it yields CASSSGGAYTQYF.